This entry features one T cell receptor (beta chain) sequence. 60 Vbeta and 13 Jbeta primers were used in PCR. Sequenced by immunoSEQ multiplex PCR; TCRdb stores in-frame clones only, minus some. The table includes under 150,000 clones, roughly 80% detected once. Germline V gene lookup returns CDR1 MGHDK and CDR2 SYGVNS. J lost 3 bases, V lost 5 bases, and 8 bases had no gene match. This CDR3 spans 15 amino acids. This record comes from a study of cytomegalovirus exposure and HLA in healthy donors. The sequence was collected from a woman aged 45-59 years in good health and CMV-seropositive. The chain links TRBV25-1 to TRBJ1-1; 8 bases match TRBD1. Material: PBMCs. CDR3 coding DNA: TGTGCCAGCAGTTGGCAGGGGGCGGTGTACACTGAAGCTTTCTTT. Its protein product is CASSWQGAVYTEAFF.